This entry is about one T cell receptor beta chain. This entry belongs to a study of blood T cells in healthy people across ages. A second PCR of about 7 to 11 cycles used a sample-barcoded 5' primer and a J-beta primer mix. One entry per CDR3 protein, called by TCRdb with MiXCR from the 5' RACE reads. This sample has hundreds of thousands of distinct CDR3 sequences, with roughly 52% found just once. V dropped 0 bases and J dropped 7 bases, with 40 bases sitting between them. This CDR3 has 24 amino acids. V gene TRBV12-3 or TRBV12-4 combines with J gene TRBJ2-1, with D perhaps matching TRBD2 (7 bases). The source material was blood. The receptor was derived from a young man in good health. DNA for the CDR3: TGTGCCAGCAGTTTAGCTACCCTTCCCCGCGGGACGGGCTGGGGGGGGGCCAGTTTTAATGAGCAGTTCTTC. It specifies CASSLATLPRGTGWGGASFNEQFF.